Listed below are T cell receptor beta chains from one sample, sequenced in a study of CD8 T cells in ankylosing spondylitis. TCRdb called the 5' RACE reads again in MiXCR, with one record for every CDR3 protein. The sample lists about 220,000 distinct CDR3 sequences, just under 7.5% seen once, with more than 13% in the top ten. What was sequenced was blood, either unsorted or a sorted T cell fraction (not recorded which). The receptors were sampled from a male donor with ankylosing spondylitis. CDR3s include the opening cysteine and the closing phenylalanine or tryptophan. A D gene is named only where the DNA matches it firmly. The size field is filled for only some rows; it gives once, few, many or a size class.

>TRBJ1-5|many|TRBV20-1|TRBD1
TGCAGTGCTAGAGAACGGGACAGGGTGAGCAATCAGCCCCAGCATTTT
CSARERDRVSNQPQHF
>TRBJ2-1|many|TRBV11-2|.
TGTGCCAGCAGCTTAGGCTGGAAGAATGAGCAGTTCTTC
CASSLGWKNEQFF
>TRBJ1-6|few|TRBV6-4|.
TGTGCCAGCAGGGTCAGGGGCGGCGAGTTGTCACCCCTCCACTTT
CASRVRGGELSPLHF
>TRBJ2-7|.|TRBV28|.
TGTGCCAGCAGTTTAGGGAGGCAGATAGCCTACGAGCAGTACTTC
CASSLGRQIAYEQYF
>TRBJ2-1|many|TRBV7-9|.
TGTGCCAGCAGAACAGGCAGTTTTTTGTCCTACAATGAGCAGTTCTTC
CASRTGSFLSYNEQFF
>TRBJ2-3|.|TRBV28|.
TGTGCCACCTTTCTACAGGGCACCACAGATACGCAGTATTTT
CATFLQGTTDTQYF
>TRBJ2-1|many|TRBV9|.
TGTGCCAGCTCCGGGGTAGCGGAGTACAATGAGCAGTTCTTC
CASSGVAEYNEQFF
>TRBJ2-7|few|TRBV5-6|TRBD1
TGTGCCAGCAGTCCGGGGGCGCAGGGGGCATACGAGCAGTACTTC
CASSPGAQGAYEQYF
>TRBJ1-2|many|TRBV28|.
TGTGCCAGCAGTGGGACAAACCTTTATGGCTACACCTTC
CASSGTNLYGYTF
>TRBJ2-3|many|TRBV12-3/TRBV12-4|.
TGTGCCAGCAGCTTAACAGGGTATCGCACAGATACGCAGTATTTT
CASSLTGYRTDTQYF
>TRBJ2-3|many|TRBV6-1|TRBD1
TGTGCCAGCAGTGAAGACGCGGGACAGGGCACAGATACGCAGTATTTT
CASSEDAGQGTDTQYF
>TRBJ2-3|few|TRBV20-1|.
TGCAGTGCTAGAGATGTCGGGGCCGCCGGAGATACGCAGTATTTT
CSARDVGAAGDTQYF
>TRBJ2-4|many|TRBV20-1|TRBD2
TGCAGTGCTGATACTAGCGGGAGAAACATTCAGTACTTC
CSADTSGRNIQYF
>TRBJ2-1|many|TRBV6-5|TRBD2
TGTGCCAGCAGTTACGGCGGGAGCTACAATGAGCAGTTCTTC
CASSYGGSYNEQFF
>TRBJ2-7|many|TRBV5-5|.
TGTGCCAGCAGCTTAGCGTCCTACGAGCAGTACTTC
CASSLASYEQYF
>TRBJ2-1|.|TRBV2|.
TGTGCCAGCAGTGACGGGGCAGCTCCCTACAATGAGCAGTTCTTC
CASSDGAAPYNEQFF
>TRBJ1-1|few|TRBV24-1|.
TGTGCCACCAGTGCTAATTCCAACAGAGCGAACACTGAAGCTTTCTTT
CATSANSNRANTEAFF
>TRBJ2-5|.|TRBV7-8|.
TGTGCCAGCAGCTCGACCGGGACAATTCAAGAGACCCAGTACTTC
CASSSTGTIQETQYF
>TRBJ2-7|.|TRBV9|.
TGTGCCAGCAGCGTAGATTGGGGAAACGCCTACGAGCAGTACTTC
CASSVDWGNAYEQYF
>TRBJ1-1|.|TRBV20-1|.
TGCAGTGCTAGAGAACCAGCCTATAACACTGAAGCTTTCTTT
CSAREPAYNTEAFF
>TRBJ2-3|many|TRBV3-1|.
TGTGCCAGCAGCCCTAGTCCCGAGTTCACAGATACGCAGTATTTT
CASSPSPEFTDTQYF
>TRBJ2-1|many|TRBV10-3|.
TGTGCCATCAGCCTTAACAATGAGCAGTTCTTC
CAISLNNEQFF
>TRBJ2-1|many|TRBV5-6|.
TGTGCCAGCAGAGTTCTAAGCTCCTACAATGAGCAGTTCTTC
CASRVLSSYNEQFF
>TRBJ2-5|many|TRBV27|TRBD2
TGTGCCAGCAGAGCGGGACTAGCGGGGGCTCTAGAGACCCAGTACTTC
CASRAGLAGALETQYF
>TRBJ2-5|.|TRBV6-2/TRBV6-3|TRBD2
TGTGCCAGCAGTCAAGGACGTCGGGAGGGTGAGACCCAGTACTTC
CASSQGRREGETQYF
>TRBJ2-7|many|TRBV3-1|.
TGTGCCAGCAGCCAACGGCTTCTCTACGAGCAGTACTTC
CASSQRLLYEQYF
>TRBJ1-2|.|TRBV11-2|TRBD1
TGTGCCAGCAGCTCCGATACGACAGGGGCACTCTATGGCTACACCTTC
CASSSDTTGALYGYTF
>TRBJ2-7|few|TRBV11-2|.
TGTGCCAGCAGCTTAAGTGGTAGTAATCGCGAGCAGTACTTC
CASSLSGSNREQYF
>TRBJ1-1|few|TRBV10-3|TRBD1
TGTGCCATCAGTGGGGACAGGTACACTGAAGCTTTCTTT
CAISGDRYTEAFF
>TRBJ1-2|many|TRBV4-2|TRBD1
TGTGCCAGCAGCCCGAACAGGGGCTATGGCTACACCTTC
CASSPNRGYGYTF
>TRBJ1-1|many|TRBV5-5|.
TGTGCCAGCAGCTTGGACAGAAACCCTGAAGCTTTCTTT
CASSLDRNPEAFF
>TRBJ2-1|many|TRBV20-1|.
TGCAGTGCTCTTATGAGGACCTACAATGAGCAGTTCTTC
CSALMRTYNEQFF
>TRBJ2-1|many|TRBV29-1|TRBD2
TGCAGCGCCAGGGGACTAGCGGGGTACAATGAGCAGTTCTTC
CSARGLAGYNEQFF
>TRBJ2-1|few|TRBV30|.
TGTGCCTGGAGTGTGAAAGGGTCATACAATGAGCAGTTCTTC
CAWSVKGSYNEQFF
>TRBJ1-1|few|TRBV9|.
TGTGCCAGCAGCGGCCCGAGGACTGAAGCTTTCTTT
CASSGPRTEAFF
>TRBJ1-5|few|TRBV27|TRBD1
TGTGCCAGCAGTATCGGGACAGGGACGGGCCAGCCCCAGCATTTT
CASSIGTGTGQPQHF
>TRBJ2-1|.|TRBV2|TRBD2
TGTGCCAGCAGTGTTCGGGGGGGCGTGATCCATGAGCAGTTCTTC
CASSVRGGVIHEQFF
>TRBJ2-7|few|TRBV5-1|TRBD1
TGCGCCAGCAGCTTGGAGGGGGCAGGAAGCTCCTACGAGCAGTACTTC
CASSLEGAGSSYEQYF
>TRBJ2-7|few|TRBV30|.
TGTGCCTGGACACCGGGACACCTGTCCCGCGAGCAGTACTTC
CAWTPGHLSREQYF
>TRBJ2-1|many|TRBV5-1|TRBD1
TGCGCCAGCAGGCCCGAAGACAGGGCACGGAATAATGAGCAGTTCTTC
CASRPEDRARNNEQFF
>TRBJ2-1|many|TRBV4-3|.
TGCGCCAGCAGCCAAGATCCTCTGGGTGAGCAGTTCTTC
CASSQDPLGEQFF